This TCR beta chain was captured in a study of blood T cell repertoires in COVID-19 (dated by TCRdb to about 2020). Regarding the complete study: Collaborator samples came from the United States, Italy and Spain and covered acute and convalescent phases of COVID-19. The prospective study material was composed of cDNA or gDNA derived from T cells, B-cell-depleted T cells, or PBMCs. Where HLA class I and class II types were available, the types were taken from metadata supplied by the sample provider, not from assay-based typing. The dataset comprised deeply sampled blood TCRbeta repertoires from subjects exposed to, actively infected with, or recovered from COVID-19. Sample metadata almost always included a de-identified subject ID, COVID-19 status, age in years and sex. A freely available public database, intended as a resource for researchers studying the immune response to SARS-CoV-2, is where the repertoires were released. Samples were obtained from the ongoing ImmuneRACE study (first 160 participants) and from 950 to 1,500 subjects provided by 6 global collaborators.

The collaborating institutions used their own protocols to collect whole blood in K2EDTA tubes. For TCRbeta analysis, collaborator samples were shipped as frozen whole blood, as isolated PBMCs, or as DNA extracted from either sample type. TCRbeta CDR3 regions were amplified from genomic DNA using the immunoSEQ Assay, a bias-controlled multiplex PCR. Per the original workflow: Nucleated cell counts per sample were estimated from amplification of reference gene primers within the assay. To quantify the absolute abundance of each unique TCRbeta CDR3 rearrangement, sequence reads were collapsed and filtered. For each sample, productive Simpson clonality was calculated as the square root of Simpson's diversity index over productive rearrangements. TCRdb carries this immuneACCESS record with in-frame sequences only. Its versions omit some clonotypes, under half of them owing to an unresolved V gene in the studies checked, with the rest unexplained. From that table come the V and J calls and clone size; the DNA was used to work out D and trimming. The sample profile shows around 140,000 clones; around 90% of them were found once. 1.5% to 1.7% of the sample is in the top ten clones.

The investigation overall reported the following: The amount of clinical and demographic metadata varied by source and participant and was provided uncurated.

After removal of 5 bases from V and 4 bases from J, the junction retains 10 bases not matched to a gene. Including the terminal cysteine and phenylalanine, the CDR3 comprises 15 residues. Here the CDR3 DNA is all that survives: 45 bases in frame from base 1. Based on the germline V gene, the CDR1 and CDR2 sequences are SGHRS and YFSETQ. Note on this clone: No antigen is known for it. Base quality data are lacking; no much larger clone is found one base away.

The source material was peripheral blood. The TCR originated in a woman aged 60-75 years with acute or convalescent COVID-19. This chain is built from TRBV5-1 and TRBJ2-3; TRBD1 agrees with 7 junctional bases. The CDR3 region has the sequence CASRPTGVQADTQYF. The base sequence is TGCGCCAGCAGGCCTACAGGGGTGCAGGCAGATACGCAGTATTTT.